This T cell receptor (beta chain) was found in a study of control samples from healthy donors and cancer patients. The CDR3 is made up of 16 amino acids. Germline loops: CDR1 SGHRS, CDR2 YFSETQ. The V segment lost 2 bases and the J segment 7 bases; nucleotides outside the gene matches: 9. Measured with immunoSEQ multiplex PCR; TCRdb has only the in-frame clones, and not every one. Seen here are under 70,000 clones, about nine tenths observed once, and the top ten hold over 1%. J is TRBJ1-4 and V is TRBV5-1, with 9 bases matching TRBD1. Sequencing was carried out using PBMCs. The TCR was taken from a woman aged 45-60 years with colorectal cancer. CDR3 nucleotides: TGCGCCAGCAGCTTCAGCTTAGGGACAGGGATTGAAAAACTGTTTTTT. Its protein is CASSFSLGTGIEKLFF.